Following are 10 T cell receptor beta chains from one sample sequenced in a study of human T cells and chemical hapten exposure. MiXCR, applied by TCRdb to the RACE reads, yields one record per CDR3 protein. The data contain around 150,000 distinct CDR3 sequences, about 15% of them singletons. Time point in this sample: patch test 1, 2 weeks after DPC sensitization. Treatment noted: therapeutic diphenylcyclopropenone sensitization with weekly scalp DPC. The specimen was whole blood, collected in connection with sensitization to the hapten diphenylcyclopropenone (DPC). These receptors came from a woman aged 25 to 39 with alopecia areata. Some clones in this sample may be carry-over from other donors' samples.

Only a few counts were recorded for this clonotype. The gene calls are TRBV29-1 and TRBJ2-7, with 10 bases lining up with TRBD2. Trimming removed 4 bases from V and 0 bases from J; junction bases left unmatched: 3. Germline V gives CDR1 SQVTM, CDR2 ANQGSEA. The CDR3 consists of 14 residues. CDR3 DNA sequence: TGCAGCGTTGTGGCTAGCGGGAGCTCCTACGAGCAGTACTTC. It encodes CSVVASGSSYEQYF.

The genes are TRBV20-1 and TRBJ2-1; 8 bases align to TRBD2. Germline CDR1 is DFQATT and CDR2 is SNEGSKA (reference sequence). The CDR3 is 14 amino acids. With 3 bases clipped from V and 7 bases from J, the junction kept 8 bases outside the gene matches. CDR3 bases: TGCAGTGCTAGGGGGGTAGCGGGATCAAATGAGCAGTTCTTC. As protein: CSARGVAGSNEQFF.

The chain has TRBV19 and TRBJ1-6, with D unresolved. The V end was cut by 6 bases, the J end by 4 bases, with 10 bases between. The germline V gene has CDR1 LNHDA and CDR2 SQIVND (reference sequence). The length of the CDR3 is 14 residues. The CDR3: CASSVAGYNSPLHF. The CDR3 region has the DNA TGTGCCAGTAGCGTGGCCGGATATAATTCACCCCTCCACTTT.

This clonotype was detected only a few times. V and J are TRBV7-2 and TRBJ1-2; 10 nucleotides match TRBD1. After removal of 0 bases from V and 0 bases from J, the junction contained 7 bases not matched to a gene. Germline V gene lookup returns CDR1 SGHTA and CDR2 FQGNSA. The CDR3 spans 18 residues. CDR3 sequence (DNA): TGTGCCAGCAGCTTAGCAATCGGGACAGGGGTGGCTAACTATGGCTACACCTTC. As protein: CASSLAIGTGVANYGYTF. Complete variable domain (other parts from reference TRBV7-2 and TRBJ1-2): GAGVSQSPSNKVTEKGKDVELRCDPISGHTALYWYRQSLGQGLEFLIYFQGNSAPDKSGLPSDRFSAERTGGSVSTLTIQRTQQEDSAVYLCASSLAIGTGVANYGYTFGSGTRLTVV.

V usage is TRBV12-3 or TRBV12-4 and J usage is TRBJ2-3, with D perhaps matching TRBD1 (6 bases). V lost 5 bases to trimming and J lost 0 bases, with 12 bases between them. The CDR3 is 15 residues long. The CDR3 sequence: CASSAGTPSTDTQYF. The CDR3 DNA reads TGTGCCAGCAGTGCCGGGACACCTAGCACAGATACGCAGTATTTT.

This clonotype showed up just once. This may arise from a read error, as a much more abundant clone is one base away. This chain connects TRBV28 to TRBJ2-7; the D is unclear. This CDR3 comprises 12 residues. Germline CDR1 is MDHEN and CDR2 is SYDVKM. Here the CDR3 reads CVSSLMSNEQYF. In DNA, the CDR3 is TGTGTCAGCAGTTTAATGAGCAACGAGCAGTACTTC.

A few counts support this clonotype. The chain joins TRBV7-2 to TRBJ1-1; D remains unclear. The CDR3 has 13 residues. V lost 4 bases to trimming and J lost 3 bases, with 9 bases between them. Germline V gene data show CDR1 as SGHTA and CDR2 as FQGNSA. CDR3 loop: CASSSARDTEAFF. CDR3 nucleotides: TGTGCCAGCAGCTCCGCGCGGGACACTGAAGCTTTCTTT.

This sequence joins TRBV28 and TRBJ2-2; 9 bases are shared with TRBD1. V was pared by 10 bases and J by 7 bases, with 4 bases of the junction left unmatched. Germline V lookup: CDR1 MDHEN, CDR2 SYDVKM. The CDR3 consists of 12 residues. The CDR3 spells CATQGAYGELFF. In DNA form, the CDR3 reads TGTGCCACACAGGGGGCATACGGGGAGCTGTTTTTT.

This clonotype occurred a few times. The chain employs TRBV18 and TRBJ2-1; weak D call: TRBD1 (6 bases). This CDR3 is built from 18 residues. Trimming pared 9 bases from V and 6 bases from J, leaving 30 bases between. Per the germline V gene, CDR1 is KGHSH and CDR2 is LQKENI. Here the CDR3 DNA reads TGTGCCAGTCATCCAATTCTCCAGGGGTCGGCTCCTCTCAATGAGCAGTTCTTC. It translates to CASHPILQGSAPLNEQFF.

This clonotype came up a few times. This chain's CDR3 is CASSYSRSGSDTQYF. The CDR3 nucleotides read TGTGCCAGCAGTTATAGCCGTTCCGGGTCAGATACGCAGTATTTT. The chain has TRBV12-3 or TRBV12-4 and TRBJ2-3; D gene uncertain. The V gene lost 4 bases and the J gene lost 4 bases, with 15 bases spanning the gap. The CDR3 sequence is 15 residues long.